The 10 T cell receptor beta chains given below trace back to one sample, sequenced in a study of CD8+ T cells in alopecia areata. Extraction of RNA preceded its reverse transcription into cDNA, which served as the sequencing template. Sequencing was performed with immunoSEQ multiplex PCR; in TCRdb, only in-frame clones are kept and a portion is missing. The sample has approximately 130,000 clones; around 48% are singletons. Sequenced: NKG2D-low CD8+ T cells sorted from blood. The receptors here all came from a human donor with alopecia areata.

In this sample, this clone is medium-sized (0.01 to 0.1%). The chain joins TRBV6-4 to TRBJ2-3; perhaps TRBD2 as D (7 bases). This CDR3 spans 15 amino acids. Germline CDR1 reads MRHNA; CDR2 reads SNTAGT. Trimming took off 2 bases at V and 0 bases at J, with 9 bases between the two ends. As DNA, the CDR3 is TGTGCCAGCAGTGACGGGGGGGCTAGCACAGATACGCAGTATTTT. This codes for CASSDGGASTDTQYF.

This clone showed up just once. The chain joins TRBV9 to TRBJ1-2; 11 bases match TRBD1. Germline V gene lookup returns CDR1 SGDLS and CDR2 YYNGEE. CDR3 size: 15 residues. J gave up 4 bases and V 3 bases, and 5 bases lay outside the gene matches. The CDR3 coding sequence is TGTGCCAGCAGCGCGGACAGGGGGCATGGCTATGGCTACACCTTC. Protein product: CASSADRGHGYGYTF.

This clone has a single count. This rearrangement joins TRBV30 to TRBJ2-1; D tentatively fits TRBD1 or TRBD2 (6 bases each). Germline V gene data show CDR1 as GTSNPN and CDR2 as SVGIG (reference sequence). This CDR3 has 13 amino acids. V lost 0 bases and J 9 bases, leaving 12 bases between the germline ends. DNA of the CDR3: TGTGCCTGGAGTGTGCCCGGGGGCAGTGAGCAGTTCTTC. Protein product: CAWSVPGGSEQFF.

This clone was detected only a few times. The chain links TRBV30 to TRBJ1-2; D call uncertain. V lost 7 bases, J lost 8 bases, and 17 bases lay in between. The CDR3 runs to 12 residues. The germline CDR1 and CDR2 sequences are GTSNPN and SVGIG (reference sequence). The CDR3 sequence is CAFEQMPRGYTF. In nucleotides, the CDR3 is TGTGCCTTTGAACAGATGCCTCGGGGCTACACCTTC.

The chain has TRBV14 and TRBJ2-7; D gene uncertain. Germline lookup yields CDR1 SGHDN and CDR2 FVKESK. Trimming left V 6 bases short and J 3 bases short, with 12 bases between. The CDR3 spans 13 residues. CDR3 in amino acids: CASRPDRNYEQYF. CDR3 nucleotides: TGTGCCAGCAGGCCCGACCGGAACTACGAGCAGTACTTC.

This clone was seen more than once but under ten times. The chain uses TRBV29-1 and TRBJ1-1; D uncertain. Germline V gene lookup returns CDR1 SQVTM and CDR2 ANQGSEA. The CDR3 consists of 12 residues. V was clipped by 0 bases and J by 7 bases, with 9 bases between them. The CDR3 reads CSVEDREFEAFF. The CDR3 nucleotides read TGCAGCGTTGAAGATCGCGAGTTTGAAGCTTTCTTT.

V and J are TRBV11-2 and TRBJ1-1; D gene ambiguous. CDR3 length: 12 residues. V lost 7 bases, J lost 7 bases, and 13 bases lay in between. Germline lookup yields CDR1 SGHAT and CDR2 FQNNGV. The DNA of the CDR3 is TGTGCCAGCACAGGAGCTTACGGTGAAGCTTTCTTT. This encodes CASTGAYGEAFF. The complete variable domain, with remaining parts taken from reference TRBV11-2 and TRBJ1-1, reads EAGVAQSPRYKIIEKRQSVAFWCNPISGHATLYWYQQILGQGPKLLIQFQNNGVVDDSQLPKDRFSAERLKGVDSTLKIQPAKLEDSAVYLCASTGAYGEAFFGQGTRLTVV.

Note on this clone: Other DNA sequences in the same sample also yield this CDR3. The chain is built from TRBV29-1 and TRBJ2-3; possible D gene TRBD1, 6 bases. Deletions cut 5 bases from V and 1 base from J, with 7 bases between. This CDR3 contains 12 residues. Germline V gene sequence: CDR1 SQVTM, CDR2 ANQGSEA. The CDR3 reads CSVYRGTDTQYF. CDR3 coding DNA: TGCAGCGTTTACAGGGGCACAGATACGCAGTATTTT.

This CDR3 reads CSVPAGGPSYEQYF. The CDR3 DNA sequence: TGCAGCGTACCCGCGGGCGGCCCCTCCTACGAGCAGTACTTC. This sequence joins TRBV29-1 and TRBJ2-7; D may be TRBD2 (5 bases). CDR3 size: 14 residues. Germline lookup yields CDR1 SQVTM and CDR2 ANQGSEA. The germline V and J ends were trimmed by 6 bases and 0 bases, with 15 bases remaining between them.

This clone was observed a handful of times. The rearrangement links TRBV2 to TRBJ2-3; no clear D gene. The CDR3 totals 11 residues. V lost 4 bases to trimming and J lost 4 bases, with 3 bases between them. CDR1 is SNHLY, CDR2 FYNNEI, per germline. CDR3 sequence reads: CASSAPDTQYF. The CDR3 nucleotides read TGTGCCAGCAGTGCCCCAGATACGCAGTATTTT.